Detailed here is one T cell receptor (beta chain). This table comes from immunoSEQ multiplex PCR, and its TCRdb copy is limited to in-frame clones, with some not included. The profile shows roughly 150,000 clones, about 88% of them singletons. Seattle patients were enrolled during active infection and followed longitudinally. The data are from a study of blood T cell repertoires in COVID-19. Per germline, CDR1 LGHDT and CDR2 YNNKEL (reference sequence). V gave up 3 bases and J gave up 5 bases; unmatched junction bases: 6. This CDR3 is built from 15 residues. The gene calls are TRBV3-1 (or the pseudogene TRBV3-2) and TRBJ2-5, with 10 bases identical to TRBD2. Sequenced material: peripheral blood. The receptor's source is a woman aged 45-65 years with COVID-19, enrolled during active disease. The CDR3 region is CASSQRDSGGETQYF. The CDR3 nucleotides are TGTGCCAGCAGCCAGAGGGATAGCGGGGGGGAGACCCAGTACTTC.